Listed below are T cell receptor beta chains from one sample, sequenced in a study of high-grade serous ovarian cancer treatment subgroups. Here immunoSEQ multiplex PCR was the method, and the copy in TCRdb shows in-frame clones only, minus some. Among around 4,500 clones listed, roughly 82% were seen once. Input material: tumor tissue. All receptors come from a human donor with high-grade serous ovarian cancer. Both conserved end residues are part of each CDR3. The D gene is left open where the match is weak. Part of the rows lack a size; the others show once, few, many or a class for expanded clones.

>TRBV7-9|-|TRBJ1-4|-
TGTGCCAGCAGCTTAGTTTACAGCCCCACTAATGAAAAACTGTTTTTT
CASSLVYSPTNEKLFF
>TRBV27|-|TRBJ1-2|-
TGTGCCAGCAGTTTTGGAGGGGGTGGCTACACCTTC
CASSFGGGGYTF
>TRBV29-1|-|TRBJ1-1|TRBD1
TGCAGCGTTACCGGGACAGGGGGCAAGAACACTGAAGCTTTCTTT
CSVTGTGGKNTEAFF
>TRBV27|-|TRBJ1-5|TRBD1
TGTGCCAGCAGTTTACAGGGACAGGTCAATCAGCCCCAGCATTTT
CASSLQGQVNQPQHF
>TRBV9|-|TRBJ2-7|-
TGTGCCAGCAGCGTAGGGGTCCCCTACGAGCAGTACTTC
CASSVGVPYEQYF
>TRBV4-1|-|TRBJ1-2|TRBD1
TGCGCCAGCAGCCGACAAGAGAGTTCGGGACAGGGCGTCTATGGCTACACCTTC
CASSRQESSGQGVYGYTF
>TRBV2|-|TRBJ1-1|-
TGTGCCAGCAGTCCTACCGTTACGAACACTGAAGCTTTCTTT
CASSPTVTNTEAFF
>TRBV7-2|-|TRBJ2-3|-
TGTGCCAGCAGCTTATTGGTTTCTAGCACAGATACGCAGTATTTT
CASSLLVSSTDTQYF
>TRBV19|once|TRBJ2-1|-
TGTGCCAGTAGTATGGGGAGCTATGAGCAGTTCTTC
CASSMGSYEQFF
>TRBV2|-|TRBJ2-7|-
TGTGCCAGCAGTAACAGGGACTACGAGCAGTACTTC
CASSNRDYEQYF
>TRBV30|-|TRBJ2-1|-
TGTGCCTGGAGTTCAGGGCGGTACAATGAGCAGTTCTTC
CAWSSGRYNEQFF
>TRBV19|-|TRBJ2-7|-
TGTGCCAGTAGTATAGATAACGGCTTAACCTACGAGCAGTACTTC
CASSIDNGLTYEQYF
>TRBV29-1|-|TRBJ1-1|-
TGCAGCGTCGCCCTCGATCGGCGAGCTTTCTTT
CSVALDRRAFF
>TRBV10-3|-|TRBJ1-2|TRBD1
TGTGCCATCACCGTGGGACAGGGCGGTAACTATGGCTACACCTTC
CAITVGQGGNYGYTF
>TRBV20-1|few|TRBJ1-1|-
TGCAGTGCTAGACCCGATGGTTCAGCTTTCTTT
CSARPDGSAFF
>TRBV2|-|TRBJ1-6|-
TGTGCCAGCAATTGGGGCTCCTATAATTCACCCCTCCACTTT
CASNWGSYNSPLHF
>TRBV4-3|-|TRBJ2-7|-
TGCGCCAGCAGCGGGCTCTCCTACGAGCAGTACTTC
CASSGLSYEQYF
>TRBV5-5|few|TRBJ1-1|-
TGTGCCAGCAGCTTGATATCGGGGGCCACTGAAGCTTTCTTT
CASSLISGATEAFF
>TRBV30|-|TRBJ2-6|-
TGTGCCTGGAGTTTTCAGAGCTCTGGGGCCAACGTCCTGACTTTC
CAWSFQSSGANVLTF
>TRBV6-1|-|TRBJ2-7|-
TGTGCCAGCAGTGAAATCCGGGGAGAGCAGTACTTC
CASSEIRGEQYF
>TRBV2|-|TRBJ2-3|-
TGTGCCAGCTCCCGGCCTAGCGAGCCGGACGGGGTTGTGGATACGCAGTATTTT
CASSRPSEPDGVVDTQYF
>TRBV11-3|-|TRBJ2-7|-
TGTGCCAGCAGCTTAGATGTGGGGCTGTTGCCCTACGAGCAGTACTTC
CASSLDVGLLPYEQYF
>TRBV11-3|-|TRBJ2-7|-
TGTGCCAGCAGCACGCGACTACCCTCAGGCTGCGAGCAGTACTTC
CASSTRLPSGCEQYF
>TRBV6-6|-|TRBJ2-2|-
TGTGCCAGCCAAGATTCCGACGGGGAGCTGTTTTTT
CASQDSDGELFF